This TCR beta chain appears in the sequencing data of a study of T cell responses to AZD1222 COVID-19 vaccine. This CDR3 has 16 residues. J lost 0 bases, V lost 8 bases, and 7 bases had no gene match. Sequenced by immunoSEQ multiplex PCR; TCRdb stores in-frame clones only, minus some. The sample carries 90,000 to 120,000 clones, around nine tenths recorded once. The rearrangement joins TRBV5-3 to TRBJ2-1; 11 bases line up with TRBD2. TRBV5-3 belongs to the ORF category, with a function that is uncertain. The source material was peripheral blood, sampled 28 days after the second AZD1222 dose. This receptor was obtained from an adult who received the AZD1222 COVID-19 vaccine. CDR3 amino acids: CARVSGRASSYNEQFF. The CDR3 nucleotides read TGTGCCAGGGTTAGCGGGAGGGCTAGCTCCTACAATGAGCAGTTCTTC.